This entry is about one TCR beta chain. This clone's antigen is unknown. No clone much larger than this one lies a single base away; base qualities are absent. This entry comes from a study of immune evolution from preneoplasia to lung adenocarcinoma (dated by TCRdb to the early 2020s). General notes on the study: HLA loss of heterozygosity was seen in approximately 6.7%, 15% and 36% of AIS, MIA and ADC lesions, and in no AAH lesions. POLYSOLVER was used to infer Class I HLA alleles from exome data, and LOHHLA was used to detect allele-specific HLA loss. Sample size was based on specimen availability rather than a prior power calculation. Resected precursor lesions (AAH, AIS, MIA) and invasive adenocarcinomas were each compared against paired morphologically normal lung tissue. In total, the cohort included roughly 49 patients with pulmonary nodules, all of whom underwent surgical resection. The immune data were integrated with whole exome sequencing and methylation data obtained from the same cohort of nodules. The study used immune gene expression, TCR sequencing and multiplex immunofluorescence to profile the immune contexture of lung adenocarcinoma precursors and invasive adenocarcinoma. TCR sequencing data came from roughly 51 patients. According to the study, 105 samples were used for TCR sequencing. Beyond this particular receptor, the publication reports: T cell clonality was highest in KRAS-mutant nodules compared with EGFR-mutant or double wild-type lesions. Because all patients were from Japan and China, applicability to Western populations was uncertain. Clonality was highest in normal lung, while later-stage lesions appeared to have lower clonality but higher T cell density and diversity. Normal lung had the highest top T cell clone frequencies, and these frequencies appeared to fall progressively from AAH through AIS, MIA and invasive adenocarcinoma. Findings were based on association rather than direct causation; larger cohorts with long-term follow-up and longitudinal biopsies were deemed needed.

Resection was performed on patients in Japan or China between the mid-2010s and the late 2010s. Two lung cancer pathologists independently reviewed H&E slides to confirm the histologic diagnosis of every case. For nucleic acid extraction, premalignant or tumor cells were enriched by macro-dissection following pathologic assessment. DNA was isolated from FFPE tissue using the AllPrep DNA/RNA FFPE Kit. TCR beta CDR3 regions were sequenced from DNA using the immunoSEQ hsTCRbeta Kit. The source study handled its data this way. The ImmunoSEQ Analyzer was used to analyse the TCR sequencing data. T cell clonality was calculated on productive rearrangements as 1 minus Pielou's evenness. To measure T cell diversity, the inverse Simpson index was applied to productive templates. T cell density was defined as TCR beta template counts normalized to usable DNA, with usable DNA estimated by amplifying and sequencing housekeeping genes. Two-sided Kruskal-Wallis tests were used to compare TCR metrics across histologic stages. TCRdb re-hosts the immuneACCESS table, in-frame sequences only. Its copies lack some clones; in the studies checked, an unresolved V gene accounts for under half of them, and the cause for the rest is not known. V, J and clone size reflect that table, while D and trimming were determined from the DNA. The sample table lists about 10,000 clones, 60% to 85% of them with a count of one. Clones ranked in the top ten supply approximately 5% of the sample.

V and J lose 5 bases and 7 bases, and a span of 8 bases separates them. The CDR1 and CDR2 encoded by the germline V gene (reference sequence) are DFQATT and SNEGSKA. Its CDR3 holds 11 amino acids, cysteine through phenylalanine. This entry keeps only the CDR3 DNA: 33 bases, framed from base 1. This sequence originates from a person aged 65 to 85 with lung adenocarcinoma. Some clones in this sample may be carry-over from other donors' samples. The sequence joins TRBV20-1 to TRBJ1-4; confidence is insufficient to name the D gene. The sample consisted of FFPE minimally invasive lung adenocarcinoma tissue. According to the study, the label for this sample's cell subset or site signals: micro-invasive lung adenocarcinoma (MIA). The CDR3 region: CSAPLGEKLFF. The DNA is TGCAGTGCTCCCTTGGGTGAAAAACTGTTTTTT.